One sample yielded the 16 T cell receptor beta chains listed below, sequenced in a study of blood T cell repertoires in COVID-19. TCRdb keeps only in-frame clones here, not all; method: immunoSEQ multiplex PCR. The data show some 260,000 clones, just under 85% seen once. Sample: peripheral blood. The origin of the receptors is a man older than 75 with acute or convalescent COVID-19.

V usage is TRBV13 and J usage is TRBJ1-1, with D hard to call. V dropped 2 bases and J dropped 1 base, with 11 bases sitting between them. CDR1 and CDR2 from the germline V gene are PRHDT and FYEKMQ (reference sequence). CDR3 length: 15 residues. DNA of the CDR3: TGTGCCAGCAGCTTAAGTTGGCAACGGAACACTGAAGCTTTCTTT. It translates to CASSLSWQRNTEAFF.

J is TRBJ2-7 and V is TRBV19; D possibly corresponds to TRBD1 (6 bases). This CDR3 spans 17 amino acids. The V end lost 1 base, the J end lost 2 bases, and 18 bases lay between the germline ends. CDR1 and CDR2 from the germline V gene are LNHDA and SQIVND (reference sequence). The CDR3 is CASSIVFSGGRAYEQYF. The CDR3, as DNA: TGTGCCAGTAGTATAGTTTTCAGTGGGGGCCGAGCCTACGAGCAGTACTTC.

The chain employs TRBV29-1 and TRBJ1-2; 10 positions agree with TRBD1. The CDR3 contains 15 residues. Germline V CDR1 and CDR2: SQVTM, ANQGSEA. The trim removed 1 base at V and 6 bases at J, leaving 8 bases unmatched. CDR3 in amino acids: CSVEGQGAISDGYTF. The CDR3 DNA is TGCAGCGTTGAAGGACAGGGGGCCATTAGCGATGGCTACACCTTC.

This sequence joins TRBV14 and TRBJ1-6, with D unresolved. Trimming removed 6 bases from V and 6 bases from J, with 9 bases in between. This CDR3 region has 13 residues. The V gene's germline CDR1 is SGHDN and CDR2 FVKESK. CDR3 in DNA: TGTGCCAGCAGGCAATCCCTTAATTCACCCCTCCACTTT. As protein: CASRQSLNSPLHF.

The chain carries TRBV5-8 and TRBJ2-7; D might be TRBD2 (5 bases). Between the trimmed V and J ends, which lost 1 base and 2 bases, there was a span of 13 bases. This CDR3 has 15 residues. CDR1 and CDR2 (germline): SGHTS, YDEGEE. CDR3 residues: CASSLLSGIAYEQYF. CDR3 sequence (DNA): TGTGCCAGCAGCTTGTTATCCGGGATCGCCTACGAGCAGTACTTC.

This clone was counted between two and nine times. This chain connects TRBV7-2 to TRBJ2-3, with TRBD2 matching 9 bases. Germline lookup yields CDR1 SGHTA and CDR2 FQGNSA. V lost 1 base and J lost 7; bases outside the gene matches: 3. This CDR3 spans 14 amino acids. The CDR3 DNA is TGTGCCAGCAGCTTAGGCGGGGGGGCCTATACGCAGTATTTT. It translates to CASSLGGGAYTQYF.

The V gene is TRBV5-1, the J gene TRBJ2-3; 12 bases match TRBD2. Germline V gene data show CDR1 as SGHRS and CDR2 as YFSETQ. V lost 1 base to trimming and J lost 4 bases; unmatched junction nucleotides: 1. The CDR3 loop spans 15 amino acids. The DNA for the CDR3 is TGCGCCAGCAGCTTGACTAGCGGGAGGTCAGATACGCAGTATTTT. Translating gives CASSLTSGRSDTQYF.

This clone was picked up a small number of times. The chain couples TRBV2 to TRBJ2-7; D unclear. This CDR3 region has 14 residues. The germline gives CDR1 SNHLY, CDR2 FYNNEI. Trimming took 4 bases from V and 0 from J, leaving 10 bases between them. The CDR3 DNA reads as TGTGCCAGCAGTGGCGGTTATAGCTCCTACGAGCAGTACTTC. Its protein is CASSGGYSSYEQYF.

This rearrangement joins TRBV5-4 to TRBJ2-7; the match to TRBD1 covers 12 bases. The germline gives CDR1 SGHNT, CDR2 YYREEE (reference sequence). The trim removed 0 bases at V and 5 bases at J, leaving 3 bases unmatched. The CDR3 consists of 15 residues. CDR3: CASSLAGTGGDEQYF. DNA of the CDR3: TGTGCCAGCAGCTTGGCTGGGACAGGGGGCGACGAGCAGTACTTC. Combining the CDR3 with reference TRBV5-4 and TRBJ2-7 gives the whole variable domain ETGVTQSPTHLIKTRGQQVTLRCSSQSGHNTVSWYQQALGQGPQFIFQYYREEENGRGNFPPRFSGLQFPNYSSELNVNALELDDSALYLCASSLAGTGGDEQYFGPGTRLTVT.

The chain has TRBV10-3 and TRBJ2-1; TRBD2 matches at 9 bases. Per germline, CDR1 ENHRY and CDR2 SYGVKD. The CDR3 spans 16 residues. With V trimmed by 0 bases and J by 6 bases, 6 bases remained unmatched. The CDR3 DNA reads TGTGCCATCAGTGAGTCACGACTAGCGGACTTCAATGAGCAGTTCTTC. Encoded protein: CAISESRLADFNEQFF.

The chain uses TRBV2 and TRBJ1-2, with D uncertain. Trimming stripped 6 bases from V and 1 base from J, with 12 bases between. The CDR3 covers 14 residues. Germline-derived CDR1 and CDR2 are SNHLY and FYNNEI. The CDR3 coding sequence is TGTGCCAGCAGCGCCCTTACGGGTAACTATGGCTACACCTTC. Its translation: CASSALTGNYGYTF.

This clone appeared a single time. For the CDR3, the DNA is TGTGCCAGCAGCTCAACCGGGACAGCCGGGTACGAGCAGTACTTC. Its protein is CASSSTGTAGYEQYF. This chain links TRBV7-9 with TRBJ2-7; 7 positions match TRBD1. The V and J ends lost 4 bases and 4 bases, in that order; junction bases with no gene match: 10. The CDR3 spans 15 residues. CDR1 and CDR2 (germline): SEHNR, FQNEAQ (reference sequence).

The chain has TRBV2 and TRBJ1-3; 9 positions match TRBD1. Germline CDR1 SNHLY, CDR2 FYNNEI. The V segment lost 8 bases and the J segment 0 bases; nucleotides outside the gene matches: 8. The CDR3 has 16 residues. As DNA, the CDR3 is TGTGCCAGCGGACGGGACAGGGCGAACTCTGGAAACACCATATATTTT. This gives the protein CASGRDRANSGNTIYF.

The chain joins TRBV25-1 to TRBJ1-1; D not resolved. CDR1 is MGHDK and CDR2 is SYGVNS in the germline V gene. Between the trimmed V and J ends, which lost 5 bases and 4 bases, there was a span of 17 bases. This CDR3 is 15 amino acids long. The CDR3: CASSPHSGRSTEAFF. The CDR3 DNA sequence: TGTGCCAGCAGTCCTCACTCGGGAAGGTCCACTGAAGCTTTCTTT.

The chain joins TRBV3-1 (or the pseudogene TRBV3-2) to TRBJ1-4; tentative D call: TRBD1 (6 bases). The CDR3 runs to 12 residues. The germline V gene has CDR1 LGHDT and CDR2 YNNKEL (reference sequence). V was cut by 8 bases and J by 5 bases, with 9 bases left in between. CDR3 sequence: CASGGANEKLFF. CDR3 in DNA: TGTGCCAGCGGGGGCGCCAATGAAAAACTGTTTTTT.

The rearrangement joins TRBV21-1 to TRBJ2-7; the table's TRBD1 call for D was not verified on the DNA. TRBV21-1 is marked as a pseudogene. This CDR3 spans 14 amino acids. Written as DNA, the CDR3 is TGTGCCAGCAGCTCGTCAGGGGGCTCCTACGAGCAGTACTTC. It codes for CASSSSGGSYEQYF.